Shown below are 27 T cell receptor beta chains from a single sample sequenced in a study of shared clonotypes between healthy human individuals. TCRdb keeps only in-frame clones here, not all; method: immunoSEQ multiplex PCR. This repertoire shows 450,000 or so clones, 70% to 80% found once; its top ten account for 9.5% to 15%. Material for sequencing was PBMCs. Source of these receptors: a middle-aged woman in good health. Some clones in this sample may be carry-over from other donors' samples.

The chain joins TRBV18 to TRBJ2-7; weak D call: TRBD2 (5 bases). Trimming took off 2 bases at V and 3 bases at J, with 11 bases between the two ends. The CDR3 is 14 amino acids. CDR1 is KGHSH and CDR2 is LQKENI in the germline V gene. The CDR3 bases are TGTGCCAGCTCACCAGTCACCGGGGACTACGAGCAGTACTTC. Protein sequence: CASSPVTGDYEQYF. The entire variable domain, with the rest obtained from reference TRBV18 and TRBJ2-7, is as follows: NAGVMQNPRHLVRRRGQEARLRCSPMKGHSHVYWYRQLPEEGLKFMVYLQKENIIDESGMPKERFSAEFPKEGPSILRIQQVVRGDSAAYFCASSPVTGDYEQYFGPGTRLTVT.

The chain joins TRBV5-1 to TRBJ2-1; 13 positions agree with TRBD2. CDR3 length: 15 amino acids. Per the germline V gene, CDR1 is SGHRS and CDR2 is YFSETQ. Trimming cost V 6 bases and J 8 bases; bases outside gene matches: 8. The CDR3 sequence is CASTTSGGIGDEQFF. CDR3 bases: TGCGCCAGCACGACTAGCGGGGGGATTGGCGATGAGCAGTTCTTC.

The table lists this clone with a few counts. The chain recombines TRBV5-1 with TRBJ2-7; 14 bases fit TRBD2. The CDR3 covers 17 residues. CDR1 and CDR2 (germline): SGHRS, YFSETQ. J gave up 2 bases and V 2 bases, and 6 bases lay outside the gene matches. CDR3 sequence reads: CASSFLGLAGGAYEQYF. For the CDR3, the DNA is TGCGCCAGCAGCTTCCTAGGACTAGCGGGAGGAGCCTACGAGCAGTACTTC.

V gene TRBV19 combines with J gene TRBJ2-2; D could derive from TRBD1 or TRBD2 (6 bases each). V was shortened by 6 bases and J by 6 bases, with 17 bases between the two germline ends. Germline CDR1 and CDR2: LNHDA and SQIVND (reference sequence). This CDR3 is 15 amino acids long. The CDR3 DNA sequence: TGTGCCAGTAGCCTCGGCCGGGGGCATGCCGGGGAGCTGTTTTTT. Its translation: CASSLGRGHAGELFF.

This clone has only a few counts. The rearrangement links TRBV9 to TRBJ1-5; TRBD1 might be the D (5 bases). Germline values: CDR1 SGDLS, CDR2 YYNGEE. Trimming shortened V by 3 bases and J by 7 bases, and 8 bases separated the two germline ends. The CDR3 is made up of 12 amino acids. CDR3 residues: CASSAGGQPQHF. The CDR3 bases are TGTGCCAGCAGCGCCGGGGGGCAGCCCCAGCATTTT.

This clone was seen at least ten times. At the DNA level, this CDR3 is encoded by other sequences in the same sample as well. CDR3 sequence reads: CASSVAGYHNEQFF. The CDR3 DNA reads TGTGCCAGCAGCGTAGCGGGATACCACAATGAGCAGTTCTTC. The chain uses TRBV9 and TRBJ2-1, with D possibly matching TRBD2 (5 bases). The ends were cut back, 0 bases at V and 5 bases at J, with 9 bases in the middle. The CDR3 has 14 amino acids. Germline V gene sequence: CDR1 SGDLS, CDR2 YYNGEE.

This chain connects TRBV27 to TRBJ1-1; possibly TRBD1 for D (5 bases). Germline CDR1 reads MNHEY; CDR2 reads SMNVEV (reference sequence). Deletions cut 3 bases from V and 2 bases from J, with 10 bases between. The CDR3 length is 14 residues. The CDR3 nucleotides read TGTGCCAGCAGTTTCGGGACGGCTAACACTGAAGCTTTCTTT. This gives the protein CASSFGTANTEAFF.

The chain is built from TRBV19 and TRBJ2-7; a weak D match, TRBD2 (7 bases). Trimming removed 4 bases at V and 6 bases at J, with 19 bases between. The CDR3 contains 15 residues. Germline lookup yields CDR1 LNHDA and CDR2 SQIVND (reference sequence). The CDR3 sequence: CASSTGRGAGREQYF. Here the CDR3 DNA reads TGTGCCAGTAGTACGGGCCGGGGGGCGGGCCGCGAGCAGTACTTC.

This chain uses TRBV5-5 with TRBJ2-7; TRBD2 agrees at 8 bases. Looked up from germline, CDR1 is SGHKS and CDR2 is YYEKEE (reference sequence). This CDR3 contains 14 residues. V dropped 3 bases and J dropped 3; count of bases not matched to a gene: 5. The CDR3 coding sequence is TGTGCCAGCAGCTATGGGGGACTAGGCTACGAGCAGTACTTC. Protein sequence: CASSYGGLGYEQYF.

The rearrangement uses TRBV28 and TRBJ1-6; 7 bases align to TRBD1. Germline CDR1 reads MDHEN; CDR2 reads SYDVKM. Losses at the gene ends were 4 bases for V and 6 bases for J; bases not matched to a gene: 6. The CDR3 is made up of 15 amino acids. The CDR3 spells CASSSRRGTNSPLHF. The CDR3 coding sequence is TGTGCCAGCAGTTCCCGCAGGGGGACTAATTCACCCCTCCACTTT.

Concerning this clone: Since a much larger clone is just one base distant, this may be a read error. Other DNA sequences in this specimen translate into the identical CDR3. The V call is TRBV29-1, the J call TRBJ1-1; 10 positions match TRBD1. This CDR3 is 13 amino acids long. Germline V lookup: CDR1 SQVTM, CDR2 ANQGSEA. Trimming took 4 bases from V and 5 from J; bases not matched to a gene: 4. CDR3 nucleotides: TGCAGCGTTGTGGACAGGGGGGATACTGAAGCTTTCTTT. It yields the protein CSVVDRGDTEAFF.

This clone was observed a handful of times. Since a far larger clone is one base different, this is likely a read error. The rearrangement uses TRBV29-1 and TRBJ2-5; D might be TRBD1 or TRBD2, each matching 6 bases. Trimming cost V 6 bases and J 11 bases, with 25 bases left between them. Germline CDR1 and CDR2: SQVTM and ANQGSEA. This CDR3 comprises 14 residues. CDR3 protein: CSVGAGREPYGQYF. As DNA, the CDR3 is TGCAGCGTGGGGGCTGGGCGGGAACCCTACGGGCAGTACTTC.

The rearrangement uses TRBV10-3 and TRBJ2-7; a weak D match, TRBD1 (6 bases). The CDR3 contains 13 residues. With 2 bases removed from V and 5 bases from J, the gap between germline ends came to 10 bases. Per germline, CDR1 ENHRY and CDR2 SYGVKD. The CDR3 reads CAISEVTGNEQYF. The CDR3 DNA reads as TGTGCCATCAGTGAGGTTACAGGGAACGAGCAGTACTTC.

This clone was detected once. This chain joins TRBV5-1 and TRBJ1-1; 8 nucleotides line up with TRBD1. Trimming at V came to 4 bases and at J to 0 bases, leaving 5 bases not matched to a gene. The CDR3 runs 15 residues. Per germline, CDR1 SGHRS and CDR2 YFSETQ. The CDR3 coding sequence is TGCGCCAGCAGCAATGGGGACAGGATGAACACTGAAGCTTTCTTT. It is translated as CASSNGDRMNTEAFF.

This clone was detected only once. The J gene is TRBJ2-6, the V gene TRBV7-9; D remains unclear. CDR1 SEHNR and CDR2 FQNEAQ come from the germline V gene (reference sequence). V lost 7 bases and J lost 0, with 10 bases in between. CDR3 length: 15 amino acids. CDR3 loop: CASTRTDSGANVLTF. As DNA, the CDR3 is TGTGCCAGCACCCGCACCGACTCTGGGGCCAACGTCCTGACTTTC.

The rearrangement uses TRBV7-8 and TRBJ2-7, with D possibly matching TRBD2 (6 bases). From germline, CDR1 is SGHVS and CDR2 FQNEAQ. The CDR3 consists of 17 residues. Trimming took 5 bases from V and 2 from J, leaving 22 bases between them. The CDR3 DNA reads as TGTGCCAGCAGCCCCCCATGGCGGGATGGGCCGACCTACGAGCAGTACTTC. This gives the protein CASSPPWRDGPTYEQYF.

This rearrangement joins TRBV15 to TRBJ1-4; 7 nucleotides agree with TRBD1. The length of the CDR3 is 16 residues. Per germline, CDR1 LNHNV and CDR2 YYDKDF (reference sequence). With 2 bases clipped from V and 7 bases from J, the junction kept 10 bases outside the gene matches. The CDR3 bases are TGTGCCACCAGCAGATCCCGACAGGGTTTAGGTGAAAAACTGTTTTTT. Translating gives CATSRSRQGLGEKLFF.

Concerning this clone itself: This may arise from a read error, as a much more abundant clone is one base away. The chain carries TRBV28 and TRBJ1-3, with no clear D. The CDR3 is 17 residues long. From germline, CDR1 is MDHEN and CDR2 SYDVKM. V gave up 2 bases and J gave up 0 bases, with 14 bases separating them. This chain's CDR3 is CASSLGPRGYSGNTIYF. CDR3 coding DNA: TGTGCCAGCAGTTTAGGCCCCAGAGGGTACTCTGGAAACACCATATATTTT.

This clone came up a few times. J is TRBJ2-5 and V is TRBV18; D is ambiguous. The J call is in doubt because the DNA end fits TRBJ2-7 better. The germline V gene has CDR1 KGHSH and CDR2 LQKENI. The CDR3 contains 13 residues. CDR3 sequence reads: CASSPTTDYEQYF. The CDR3 bases are TGTGCCAGCTCACCAACCACGGACTACGAGCAGTACTTC.

This clone was recorded at least ten times. V usage is TRBV7-3 and J usage is TRBJ2-5; the D gene is possibly TRBD1 (7 bases). Germline V gene data show CDR1 as SGHTA and CDR2 as FQGTGA. CDR3 length equals 14 residues. Between the trimmed V and J ends, which lost 5 bases and 3 bases, there was a span of 13 bases. The CDR3 nucleotides read TGTGCCAGCAGCGCCCAGGGGGGAGAAGAGACCCAGTACTTC. Translating it yields CASSAQGGEETQYF.

This rearrangement joins TRBV29-1 to TRBJ2-7, with D perhaps matching TRBD1 (6 bases). Trimming took 1 base from V and 4 from J, leaving 11 bases between them. Germline values: CDR1 SQVTM, CDR2 ANQGSEA. CDR3 length: 13 residues. The CDR3 is CSVEVSQGYEQYF. Here the CDR3 DNA reads TGCAGCGTTGAAGTTTCACAGGGTTACGAGCAGTACTTC.

The chain has TRBV7-9 and TRBJ2-5; D may be TRBD1 or TRBD2 (6 bases each). Trimming cost V 0 bases and J 2 bases, with 16 bases left between them. The CDR3 is made up of 17 amino acids. Germline CDR1 SEHNR, CDR2 FQNEAQ (reference sequence). CDR3 DNA sequence: TGTGCCAGCAGCTTAGCTAGACTAGGGGGTATACAAGAGACCCAGTACTTC. It specifies CASSLARLGGIQETQYF.

V gene TRBV28 combines with J gene TRBJ2-7; D could derive from TRBD1 or TRBD2 (6 bases each). Germline CDR1 is MDHEN and CDR2 is SYDVKM. Between the trimmed V and J ends, which lost 7 bases and 4 bases, there was a span of 17 bases. This CDR3 contains 14 residues. The CDR3 sequence: CASNEPGAPYEQYF. The DNA of the CDR3 is TGTGCCAGCAACGAACCGGGGGCACCATACGAGCAGTACTTC.

This clone was seen once. The chain has TRBV28 and TRBJ2-1, with D possibly matching TRBD2 (6 bases). The germline gives CDR1 MDHEN, CDR2 SYDVKM. Trimming took 7 bases from V and 7 from J, leaving 20 bases between them. The CDR3 has 15 residues. The CDR3 loop reads CASISLALAQNEQFF. In DNA form, the CDR3 reads TGTGCCAGCATTAGCCTAGCACTAGCCCAAAATGAGCAGTTCTTC.

V usage is TRBV7-8 and J usage is TRBJ2-5; D uncertain. Between the trimmed V and J ends, which lost 5 bases and 4 bases, there was a span of 14 bases. This CDR3 spans 14 amino acids. Germline V gene data show CDR1 as SGHVS and CDR2 as FQNEAQ. CDR3 sequence (DNA): TGTGCCAGCAGCCTAGGACGGACCCGAGAGACCCAGTACTTC. It specifies CASSLGRTRETQYF.

Note on this clone: A read error may explain this, as a much larger clone is one base away. The chain couples TRBV29-1 to TRBJ1-2; D might be TRBD1 (6 bases). With 5 bases removed from V and 5 bases from J, the gap between germline ends came to 21 bases. CDR1 and CDR2 (germline): SQVTM, ANQGSEA. The CDR3 loop spans 15 amino acids. CDR3 nucleotide sequence: TGCAGCGTTAATTGGTCTACAGGGTCGAAATATGGCTACACCTTC. This encodes CSVNWSTGSKYGYTF. Full variable domain (outside the CDR3, taken from reference TRBV29-1 and TRBJ1-2): SAVISQKPSRDICQRGTSLTIQCQVDSQVTMMFWYRQQPGQSLTLIATANQGSEATYESGFVIDKFPISRPNLTFSTLTVSNMSPEDSSIYLCSVNWSTGSKYGYTFGSGTRLTVV.

This clone was picked up one time. This is likely an artifact of a read error, given a far larger clone one base away. The sample contains more than one DNA sequence encoding this CDR3. The rearrangement links TRBV5-4 to TRBJ2-7; 7 bases are a match to TRBD2. This CDR3 has 17 residues. Germline assignment: CDR1 SGHNT and CDR2 YYREEE (reference sequence). This chain's CDR3 is CASSLGGVGGNPYEQYF. The CDR3 DNA is TGTGCCAGTAGCTTGGGTGGCGTCGGGGGGAACCCCTACGAGCAGTACTTC.